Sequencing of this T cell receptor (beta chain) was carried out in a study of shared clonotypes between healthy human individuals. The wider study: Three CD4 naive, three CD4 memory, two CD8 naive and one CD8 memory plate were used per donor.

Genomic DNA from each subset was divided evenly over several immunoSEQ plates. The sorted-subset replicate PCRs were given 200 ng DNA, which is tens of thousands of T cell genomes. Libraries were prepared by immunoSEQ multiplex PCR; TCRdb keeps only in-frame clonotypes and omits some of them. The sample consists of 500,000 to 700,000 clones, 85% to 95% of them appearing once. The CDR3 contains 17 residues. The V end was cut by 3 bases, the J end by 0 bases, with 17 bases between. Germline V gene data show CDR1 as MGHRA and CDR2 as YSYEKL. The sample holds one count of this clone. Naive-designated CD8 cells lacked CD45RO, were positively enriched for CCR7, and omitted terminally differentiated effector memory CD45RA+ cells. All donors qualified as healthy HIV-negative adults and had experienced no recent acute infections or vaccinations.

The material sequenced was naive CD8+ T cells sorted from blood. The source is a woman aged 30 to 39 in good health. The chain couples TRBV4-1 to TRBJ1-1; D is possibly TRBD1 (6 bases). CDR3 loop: CASSQGAGTFMNTEAFF. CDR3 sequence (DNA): TGCGCCAGCAGCCAGGGCGCCGGGACATTCATGAACACTGAAGCTTTCTTT.